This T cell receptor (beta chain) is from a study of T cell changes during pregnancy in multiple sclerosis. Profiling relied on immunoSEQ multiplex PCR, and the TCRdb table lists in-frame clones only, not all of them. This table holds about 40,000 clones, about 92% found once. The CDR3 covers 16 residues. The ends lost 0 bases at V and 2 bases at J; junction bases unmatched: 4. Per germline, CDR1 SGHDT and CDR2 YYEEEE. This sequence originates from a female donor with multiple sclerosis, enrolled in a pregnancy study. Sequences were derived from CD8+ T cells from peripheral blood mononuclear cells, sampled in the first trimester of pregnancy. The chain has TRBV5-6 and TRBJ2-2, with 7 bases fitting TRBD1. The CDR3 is CASSLEDRPNTGELFF. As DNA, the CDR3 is TGTGCCAGCAGCTTGGAGGACAGGCCAAACACCGGGGAGCTGTTTTTT.